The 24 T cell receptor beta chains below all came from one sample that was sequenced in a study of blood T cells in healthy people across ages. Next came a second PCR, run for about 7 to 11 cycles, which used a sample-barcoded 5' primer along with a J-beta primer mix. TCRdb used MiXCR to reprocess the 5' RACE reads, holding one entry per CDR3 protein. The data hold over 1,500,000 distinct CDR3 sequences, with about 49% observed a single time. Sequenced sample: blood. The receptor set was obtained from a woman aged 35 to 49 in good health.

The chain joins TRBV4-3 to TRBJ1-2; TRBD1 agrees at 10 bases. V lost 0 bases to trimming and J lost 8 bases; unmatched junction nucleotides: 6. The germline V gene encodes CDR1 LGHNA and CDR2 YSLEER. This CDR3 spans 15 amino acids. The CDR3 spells CASSQEWTGGLGYTF. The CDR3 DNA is TGCGCCAGCAGCCAAGAGTGGACAGGGGGATTGGGCTACACCTTC.

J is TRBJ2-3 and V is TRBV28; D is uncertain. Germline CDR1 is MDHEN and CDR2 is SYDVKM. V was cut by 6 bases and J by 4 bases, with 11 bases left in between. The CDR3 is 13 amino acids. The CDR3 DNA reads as TGTGCCAGCAGACTATTGAGTCCAGATACGCAGTATTTT. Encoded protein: CASRLLSPDTQYF.

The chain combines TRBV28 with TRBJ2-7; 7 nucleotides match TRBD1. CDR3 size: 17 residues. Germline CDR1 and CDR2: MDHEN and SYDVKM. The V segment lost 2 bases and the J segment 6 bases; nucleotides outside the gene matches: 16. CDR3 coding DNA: TGTGCCAGCAGTTTACGAGGCAGGGGGTTGGGTCGGCGCGAGCAGTACTTC. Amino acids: CASSLRGRGLGRREQYF.

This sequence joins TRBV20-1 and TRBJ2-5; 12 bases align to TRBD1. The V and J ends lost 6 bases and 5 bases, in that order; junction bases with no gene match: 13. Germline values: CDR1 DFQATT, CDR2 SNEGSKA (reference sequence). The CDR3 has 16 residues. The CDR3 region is CSATEGQGAFRETQYF. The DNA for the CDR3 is TGCAGTGCAACAGAGGGACAGGGGGCTTTTAGGGAGACCCAGTACTTC.

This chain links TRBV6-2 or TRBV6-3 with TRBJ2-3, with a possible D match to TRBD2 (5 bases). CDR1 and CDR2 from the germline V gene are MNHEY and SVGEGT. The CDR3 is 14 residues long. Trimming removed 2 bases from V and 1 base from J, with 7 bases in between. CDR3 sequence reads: CASSYKGGTDTQYF. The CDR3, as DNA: TGTGCCAGCAGTTACAAGGGAGGCACAGATACGCAGTATTTT.

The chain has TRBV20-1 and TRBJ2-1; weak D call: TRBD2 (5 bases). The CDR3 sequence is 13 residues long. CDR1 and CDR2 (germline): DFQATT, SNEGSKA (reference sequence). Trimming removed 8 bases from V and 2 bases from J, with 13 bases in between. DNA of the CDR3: TGCAGTACTCGGGGAGTCACCTACAATGAGCAGTTCTTC. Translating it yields CSTRGVTYNEQFF.

CDR3 amino acids: CASSLLDEPSRTGELFF. The CDR3 bases are TGCGCCAGCAGCTTGTTGGACGAACCCAGTAGGACCGGGGAGCTGTTTTTT. J is TRBJ2-2 and V is TRBV5-1; D remains unclear. V lost 1 base, J lost 5 bases, and 18 bases lay in between. The length of the CDR3 is 17 residues. Germline CDR1 and CDR2: SGHRS and YFSETQ.

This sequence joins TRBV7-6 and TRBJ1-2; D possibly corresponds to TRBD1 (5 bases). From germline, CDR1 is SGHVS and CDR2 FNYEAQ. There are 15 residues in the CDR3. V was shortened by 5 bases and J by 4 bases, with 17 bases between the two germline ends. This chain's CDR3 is CASSPWGEEGYGYTF. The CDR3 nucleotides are TGTGCCAGCAGCCCGTGGGGCGAGGAGGGCTATGGCTACACCTTC. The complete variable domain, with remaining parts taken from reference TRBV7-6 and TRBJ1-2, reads GAGVSQSPRYKVTKRGQDVALRCDPISGHVSLYWYRQALGQGPEFLTYFNYEAQQDKSGLPNDRFSAERPEGSISTLTIQRTEQRDSAMYRCASSPWGEEGYGYTFGSGTRLTVV.

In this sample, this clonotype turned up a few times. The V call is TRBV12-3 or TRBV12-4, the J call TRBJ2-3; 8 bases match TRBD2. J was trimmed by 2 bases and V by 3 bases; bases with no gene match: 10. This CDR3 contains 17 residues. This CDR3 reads CASSFAKAGGYTDTQYF. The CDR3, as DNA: TGTGCCAGCAGTTTCGCCAAGGCGGGGGGTTACACAGATACGCAGTATTTT.

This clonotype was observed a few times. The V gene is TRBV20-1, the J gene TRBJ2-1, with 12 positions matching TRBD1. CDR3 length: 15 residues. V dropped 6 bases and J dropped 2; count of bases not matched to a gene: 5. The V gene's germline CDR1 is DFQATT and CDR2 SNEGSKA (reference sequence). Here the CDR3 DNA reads TGCAGTGCATCGGGACAGGGGGCTACCTACAATGAGCAGTTCTTC. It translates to CSASGQGATYNEQFF.

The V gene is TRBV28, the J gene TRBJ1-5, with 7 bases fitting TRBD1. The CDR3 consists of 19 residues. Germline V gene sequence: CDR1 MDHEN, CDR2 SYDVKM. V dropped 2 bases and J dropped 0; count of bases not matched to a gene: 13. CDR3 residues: CASSLNPRTGGDSNQPQHF. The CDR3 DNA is TGTGCCAGCAGTTTAAATCCCCGGACAGGAGGAGATAGCAATCAGCCCCAGCATTTT.

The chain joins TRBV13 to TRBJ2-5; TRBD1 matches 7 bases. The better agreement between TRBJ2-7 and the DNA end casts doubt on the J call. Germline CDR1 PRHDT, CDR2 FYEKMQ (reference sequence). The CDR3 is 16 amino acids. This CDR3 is CASSEKTGRQIYEQYF. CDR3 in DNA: TGTGCCAGCAGCGAGAAGACAGGGCGGCAGATTTACGAGCAGTACTTC.

CDR3 nucleotide sequence: TGTGCCAGCGGGGGGGGACTCCTCACAGATACGCAGTATTTT. This translates into CASGGGLLTDTQYF. The rearrangement joins TRBV6-2 or TRBV6-3 to TRBJ2-3, with 7 bases lining up with TRBD2. The CDR3 consists of 14 residues. CDR1 is MNHEY, CDR2 SVGEGT, per germline. The trim removed 8 bases at V and 2 bases at J, leaving 7 bases unmatched.

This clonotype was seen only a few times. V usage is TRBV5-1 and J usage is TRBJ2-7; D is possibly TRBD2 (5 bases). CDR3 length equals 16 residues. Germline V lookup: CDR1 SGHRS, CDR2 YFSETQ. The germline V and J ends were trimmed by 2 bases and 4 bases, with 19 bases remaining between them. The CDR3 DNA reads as TGCGCCAGCAGCTTTAGGGTAGAGGGAGAGAAGTACGAGCAGTACTTC. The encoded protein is CASSFRVEGEKYEQYF.

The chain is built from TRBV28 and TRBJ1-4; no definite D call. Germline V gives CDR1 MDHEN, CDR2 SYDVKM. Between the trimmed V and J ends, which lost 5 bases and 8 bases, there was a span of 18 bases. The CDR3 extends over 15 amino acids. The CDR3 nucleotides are TGTGCCAGCAGTCCCCCTCGGCCGACTGGCGAAAAACTGTTTTTT. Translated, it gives CASSPPRPTGEKLFF. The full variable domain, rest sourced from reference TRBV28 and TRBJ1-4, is DVKVTQSSRYLVKRTGEKVFLECVQDMDHENMFWYRQDPGLGLRLIYFSYDVKMKEKGDIPEGYSVSREKKERFSLILESASTNQTSMYLCASSPPRPTGEKLFFGSGTQLSVL.

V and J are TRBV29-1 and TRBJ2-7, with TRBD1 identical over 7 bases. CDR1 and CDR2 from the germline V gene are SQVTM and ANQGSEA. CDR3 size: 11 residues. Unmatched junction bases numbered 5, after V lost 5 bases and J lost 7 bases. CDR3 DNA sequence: TGCAGCGTTAGACAGGGCCGGGAGCAGTACTTC. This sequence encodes CSVRQGREQYF.

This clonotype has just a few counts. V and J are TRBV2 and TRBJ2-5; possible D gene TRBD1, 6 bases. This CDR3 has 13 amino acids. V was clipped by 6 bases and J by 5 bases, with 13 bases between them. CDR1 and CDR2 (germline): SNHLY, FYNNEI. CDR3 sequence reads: CASRGQPRETQYF. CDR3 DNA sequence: TGTGCCAGCAGGGGACAACCTCGGGAGACCCAGTACTTC.

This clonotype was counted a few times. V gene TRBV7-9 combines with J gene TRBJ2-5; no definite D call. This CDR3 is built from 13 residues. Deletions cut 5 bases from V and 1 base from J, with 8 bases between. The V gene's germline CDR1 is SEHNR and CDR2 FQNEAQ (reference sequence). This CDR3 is CASSVPVQETQYF. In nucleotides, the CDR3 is TGTGCCAGCAGCGTTCCTGTCCAAGAGACCCAGTACTTC.

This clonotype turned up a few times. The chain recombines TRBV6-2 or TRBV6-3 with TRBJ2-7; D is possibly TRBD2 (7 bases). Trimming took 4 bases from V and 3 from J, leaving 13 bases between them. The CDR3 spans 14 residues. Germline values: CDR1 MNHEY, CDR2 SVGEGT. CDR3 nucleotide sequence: TGTGCCAGCAGTTCGGGGGGCGAGGACTACGAGCAGTACTTC. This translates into CASSSGGEDYEQYF.

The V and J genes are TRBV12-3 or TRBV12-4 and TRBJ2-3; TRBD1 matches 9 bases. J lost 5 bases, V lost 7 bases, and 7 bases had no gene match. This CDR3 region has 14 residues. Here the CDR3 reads CASTLQGARDTQYF. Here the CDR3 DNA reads TGTGCCAGCACCTTACAGGGGGCGCGAGATACGCAGTATTTT.

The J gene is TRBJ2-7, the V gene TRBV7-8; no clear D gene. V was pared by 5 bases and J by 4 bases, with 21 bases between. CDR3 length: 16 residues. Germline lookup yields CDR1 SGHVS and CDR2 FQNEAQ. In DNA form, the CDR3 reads TGTGCCAGCAGCGCTCCCCCAGCCGGCGGCGGTTACGAGCAGTACTTC. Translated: CASSAPPAGGGYEQYF.

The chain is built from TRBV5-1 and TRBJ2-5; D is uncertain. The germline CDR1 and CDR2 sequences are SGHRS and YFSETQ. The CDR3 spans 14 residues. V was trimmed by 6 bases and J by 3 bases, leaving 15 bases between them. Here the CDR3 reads CASKRRAREETQYF. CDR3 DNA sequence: TGCGCCAGCAAACGGAGAGCTAGAGAAGAGACCCAGTACTTC. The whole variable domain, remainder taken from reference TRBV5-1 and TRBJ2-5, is KAGVTQTPRYLIKTRGQQVTLSCSPISGHRSVSWYQQTPGQGLQFLFEYFSETQRNKGNFPGRFSGRQFSNSRSEMNVSTLELGDSALYLCASKRRAREETQYFGPGTRLLVL.

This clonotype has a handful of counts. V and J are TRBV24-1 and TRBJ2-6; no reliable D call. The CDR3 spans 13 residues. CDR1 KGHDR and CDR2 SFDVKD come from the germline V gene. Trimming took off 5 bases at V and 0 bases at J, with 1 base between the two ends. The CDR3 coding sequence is TGTGCCACCAGTGGCTCTGGGGCCAACGTCCTGACTTTC. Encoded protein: CATSGSGANVLTF.

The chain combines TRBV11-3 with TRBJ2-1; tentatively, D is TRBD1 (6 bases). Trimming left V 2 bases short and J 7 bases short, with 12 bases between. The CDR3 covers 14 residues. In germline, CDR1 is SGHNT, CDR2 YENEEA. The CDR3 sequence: CASSLPGAGNEQFF. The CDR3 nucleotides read TGTGCCAGCAGCTTACCAGGGGCGGGTAATGAGCAGTTCTTC.